This is a list of T cell receptor beta chains from one sample in a study of cytomegalovirus exposure and HLA in healthy donors. Sequenced by immunoSEQ multiplex PCR; TCRdb stores in-frame clones only, minus some. The sample lists about 130,000 clones; roughly 89% were seen once. Source material: PBMCs. The source of these receptors is a woman aged 18-29 years in good health and CMV-seronegative. The CDR3 runs from the conserved cysteine through the conserved F or W. The order of the fields is V gene, J gene, D gene, CDR3 protein. D genes are given only for firm matches.

v_gene: TRBV27; j_gene: TRBJ2-2; d_gene: .; CDR3aa: CASSLNTFNTGELFF
v_gene: TRBV28; j_gene: TRBJ2-7; d_gene: TRBD2; CDR3aa: CASSPLAAGYEQYF
v_gene: TRBV19; j_gene: TRBJ1-1; d_gene: TRBD1; CDR3aa: CASIPRDRGRAEAFF
v_gene: TRBV7-9; j_gene: TRBJ2-5; d_gene: .; CDR3aa: CASSLARLVQETQYF
v_gene: TRBV6-1; j_gene: TRBJ2-1; d_gene: .; CDR3aa: CASSEQANLYNEQFF
v_gene: TRBV15; j_gene: TRBJ1-1; d_gene: TRBD1; CDR3aa: CATSRQGTARAAFF
v_gene: TRBV10-2; j_gene: TRBJ2-5; d_gene: TRBD2; CDR3aa: CASSESGRALETQYF
v_gene: TRBV7-9; j_gene: TRBJ2-1; d_gene: .; CDR3aa: CASTLSREDNEQFF
v_gene: TRBV13; j_gene: TRBJ2-5; d_gene: TRBD2; CDR3aa: CASSLGLAGGPRETQYF
v_gene: TRBV7-7; j_gene: TRBJ2-3; d_gene: TRBD1; CDR3aa: CASSLQGASTDTQYF
v_gene: TRBV6-6; j_gene: TRBJ2-7; d_gene: TRBD1; CDR3aa: CASSVRDRSYEQYF
v_gene: TRBV6-1; j_gene: TRBJ2-2; d_gene: .; CDR3aa: CASSGGRVPSAGELFF
v_gene: TRBV11-2; j_gene: TRBJ2-3; d_gene: TRBD2; CDR3aa: CASSLVASGRLRTDTQYF
v_gene: TRBV11-3; j_gene: TRBJ1-2; d_gene: TRBD1; CDR3aa: CASSDRGGQFYGYTF
v_gene: TRBV18; j_gene: TRBJ1-4; d_gene: TRBD1; CDR3aa: CASSPSIGQGGEKLFF
v_gene: TRBV4-1; j_gene: TRBJ2-1; d_gene: .; CDR3aa: CASSQDSNPEQFF
v_gene: TRBV5-1; j_gene: TRBJ2-3; d_gene: .; CDR3aa: CASSPPSSDTQYF
v_gene: TRBV5-1; j_gene: TRBJ1-1; d_gene: .; CDR3aa: CASSFPGVNTEAFF
v_gene: TRBV2; j_gene: TRBJ2-3; d_gene: TRBD2; CDR3aa: CASSDGRLAGSTDTQYF
v_gene: TRBV19; j_gene: TRBJ1-1; d_gene: TRBD1; CDR3aa: CASSRQTGLKAFF
v_gene: TRBV29-1; j_gene: TRBJ2-1; d_gene: .; CDR3aa: CSVEDWQANEQFF
v_gene: TRBV13; j_gene: TRBJ2-2; d_gene: .; CDR3aa: CASSSYTGELFF
v_gene: TRBV21-1; j_gene: TRBJ2-5; d_gene: .; CDR3aa: CASSRERRDRLRETQYF
v_gene: TRBV2; j_gene: TRBJ2-1; d_gene: TRBD2; CDR3aa: CASTRGRLADSYNEQFF
v_gene: TRBV18; j_gene: TRBJ1-1; d_gene: TRBD1; CDR3aa: CASSPSPGQGNTEAFF
v_gene: TRBV10-3; j_gene: TRBJ1-2; d_gene: .; CDR3aa: CAITGSGKNGYTF
v_gene: TRBV2; j_gene: TRBJ1-5; d_gene: .; CDR3aa: CASADFPQGPSNQPQHF
v_gene: TRBV30; j_gene: TRBJ2-3; d_gene: .; CDR3aa: CASDIYLSDTQYF
v_gene: TRBV7-9; j_gene: TRBJ2-1; d_gene: .; CDR3aa: CASSPMEGLNYNEQFF
v_gene: TRBV30; j_gene: TRBJ2-1; d_gene: TRBD2; CDR3aa: CAGGLASGRLYNEQFF
v_gene: TRBV28; j_gene: TRBJ2-7; d_gene: TRBD1; CDR3aa: CASSIGQGAYEQYF
v_gene: TRBV13; j_gene: TRBJ2-7; d_gene: TRBD2; CDR3aa: CASSLGDVLAGGPYEQYF
v_gene: TRBV2; j_gene: TRBJ2-2; d_gene: TRBD2; CDR3aa: CASLEREVTGELFF
v_gene: TRBV4-1; j_gene: TRBJ2-1; d_gene: TRBD1; CDR3aa: CASSRGIGGDEQFF
v_gene: TRBV4-2; j_gene: TRBJ2-7; d_gene: .; CDR3aa: CASSLGYEQYF
v_gene: TRBV6-1; j_gene: TRBJ2-5; d_gene: TRBD2; CDR3aa: CASSERGILAGLQETQYF
v_gene: TRBV21-1; j_gene: TRBJ2-7; d_gene: .; CDR3aa: CASSTHGYSSSYEQYF
v_gene: TRBV6-1; j_gene: TRBJ2-7; d_gene: TRBD2; CDR3aa: CAAKSSGSTYEQYF
v_gene: TRBV4-2; j_gene: TRBJ1-4; d_gene: TRBD1; CDR3aa: CASSQDRDRGEKLFF
v_gene: TRBV2; j_gene: TRBJ1-2; d_gene: TRBD1; CDR3aa: CATATVQGAGGYTF
v_gene: TRBV2; j_gene: TRBJ2-2; d_gene: .; CDR3aa: CASTRDGAGELFF
v_gene: TRBV18; j_gene: TRBJ2-3; d_gene: TRBD2; CDR3aa: CASSPRSRGLAGDSDTQYF